These 17 T cell receptor beta chains were all obtained from the same sample, sequenced in a study of T-cell memory formation after mild COVID-19. TCRdb re-analysed the 5' RACE reads in MiXCR, keeping a single row per CDR3 protein. The sample records some 330,000 distinct CDR3 sequences, about 21% being singletons. Sample: PBMCs or a T cell subset sorted from them (not recorded which). All receptors derive from an adult woman who had mild COVID-19 (a few samples of this study predate the infection). Cell type and time point are not known.

The chain couples TRBV18 to TRBJ2-7; TRBD1 is a possible D gene (6 bases). Germline CDR1 reads KGHSH; CDR2 reads LQKENI. The CDR3 covers 13 residues. Trimming shortened V by 8 bases and J by 7 bases, and 18 bases separated the two germline ends. The CDR3 DNA reads TGTGCCAGCGAGGGATGGGGGCACAGTGAGCAGTACTTC. It encodes CASEGWGHSEQYF.

This clonotype was observed a handful of times. This chain connects TRBV5-5 to TRBJ1-1; D uncertain. The CDR3 consists of 15 residues. Germline values: CDR1 SGHKS, CDR2 YYEKEE (reference sequence). With 1 base removed from V and 1 base from J, the gap between germline ends came to 11 bases. The CDR3 protein is CASSLITNSNTEAFF. Here the CDR3 DNA reads TGTGCCAGCAGCTTGATAACGAACTCGAACACTGAAGCTTTCTTT.

This clonotype was found a few times. V and J are TRBV12-3 or TRBV12-4 and TRBJ2-3; 10 bases map to TRBD2. This CDR3 has 19 amino acids. The V segment lost 6 bases and the J segment 6 bases; nucleotides outside the gene matches: 21. CDR3 bases: TGTGCCAGCAGACGAGGACTAGCGGCCCAGGAAGGTTTTTTCGATACGCAGTATTTT. Its protein product is CASRRGLAAQEGFFDTQYF.

Only a few counts were recorded for this clonotype. J is TRBJ2-7 and V is TRBV7-6; 7 positions match TRBD2. V shed 1 base and J 1 base; nucleotides not matched to a gene: 7. The germline CDR1 and CDR2 sequences are SGHVS and FNYEAQ. The CDR3 length is 16 residues. The CDR3 protein is CASSLEAAGESYEQYF. The CDR3 DNA reads as TGTGCCAGCAGCTTAGAAGCGGCGGGAGAGTCCTACGAGCAGTACTTC.

This clonotype was observed at least ten times. The chain links TRBV12-3 or TRBV12-4 to TRBJ2-1, with 11 bases that match TRBD2. The CDR3 is made up of 16 amino acids. The V and J ends lost 5 bases and 10 bases, in that order; junction bases with no gene match: 13. The DNA for the CDR3 is TGTGCCAGCAGTCCTAATAGCGGGGGGGCCGTGAAGGAGCAGTTCTTC. This sequence encodes CASSPNSGGAVKEQFF.

The rearrangement joins TRBV24-1 to TRBJ2-1, with TRBD2 matching 14 bases. The CDR3 runs to 17 residues. Per germline, CDR1 KGHDR and CDR2 SFDVKD. Unmatched junction bases numbered 9, after V lost 4 bases and J lost 8 bases. The CDR3 DNA is TGTGCCACCAGTGACGCCGGGACTAGCGGGAGAATCCATGAGCAGTTCTTC. Protein sequence: CATSDAGTSGRIHEQFF.

The table lists this clonotype with many counts. The CDR3, as DNA: TGTGCCACCAGCAGAGATAGGGGGGCAGGGAATGGTGAAAAACTGTTTTTT. It encodes CATSRDRGAGNGEKLFF. The chain recombines TRBV15 with TRBJ1-4; D is possibly TRBD1 (6 bases). Germline CDR1 is LNHNV and CDR2 is YYDKDF (reference sequence). With 0 bases removed from V and 7 bases from J, the gap between germline ends came to 18 bases. There are 17 residues in the CDR3.

The sample holds a few counts of this clonotype. The V gene is TRBV20-1, the J gene TRBJ2-1; TRBD2 agrees at 14 bases. Germline values: CDR1 DFQATT, CDR2 SNEGSKA (reference sequence). The trim removed 8 bases at V and 2 bases at J, leaving 5 bases unmatched. The CDR3 has 15 amino acids. The CDR3 nucleotides are TGCAGTAAGGGACTAGCGGGGGCAACCTACAATGAGCAGTTCTTC. This encodes CSKGLAGATYNEQFF.

CDR3 sequence: CSARGSGNSNYGYTF. The CDR3 DNA is TGCAGTGCTAGGGGGTCAGGCAATTCTAACTATGGCTACACCTTC. The V gene is TRBV20-1, the J gene TRBJ1-2; D is ambiguous. Germline V CDR1 and CDR2: DFQATT, SNEGSKA (reference sequence). V dropped 3 bases and J dropped 0 bases, with 14 bases sitting between them. CDR3 length equals 15 residues.

This chain uses TRBV14 with TRBJ1-1; D might be TRBD1 (5 bases). Trimming pared 3 bases from V and 6 bases from J, leaving 20 bases between. The CDR3 runs 16 residues. CDR1 is SGHDN and CDR2 is FVKESK in the germline V gene. The CDR3, as DNA: TGTGCCAGCAGCCATTTGCCGGGACGGAAATCCCCTGAAGCTTTCTTT. Its protein product is CASSHLPGRKSPEAFF.

This clonotype has more than one count but fewer than ten. The V gene is TRBV7-9, the J gene TRBJ1-2; no clear D gene. Trimming removed 5 bases at V and 7 bases at J, with 14 bases between. Germline assignment: CDR1 SEHNR and CDR2 FQNEAQ (reference sequence). This CDR3 spans 13 amino acids. CDR3 in amino acids: CASSPPAGLGYTF. As DNA, the CDR3 is TGTGCCAGCAGCCCACCAGCCGGTCTTGGCTACACCTTC. Full variable domain (rest looked up from reference TRBV7-9 and TRBJ1-2): DTGVSQNPRHKITKRGQNVTFRCDPISEHNRLYWYRQTLGQGPEFLTYFQNEAQLEKSRLLSDRFSAERPKGSFSTLEIQRTEQGDSAMYLCASSPPAGLGYTFGSGTRLTVV.

This clonotype has just a few counts. The V call is TRBV10-3, the J call TRBJ2-7; D remains ambiguous. This CDR3 region has 12 residues. The germline gives CDR1 ENHRY, CDR2 SYGVKD. Between the trimmed V and J ends, which lost 0 bases and 3 bases, there was a span of 3 bases. The CDR3 sequence: CAISESLYEQYF. The CDR3 DNA reads TGTGCCATCAGTGAGTCTCTCTACGAGCAGTACTTC.

V and J are TRBV10-3 and TRBJ2-4; a weak D match, TRBD1 (5 bases). Trimming removed 3 bases at V and 6 bases at J, with 18 bases between. CDR1 is ENHRY and CDR2 is SYGVKD in the germline V gene. The CDR3 is 16 residues long. In DNA form, the CDR3 reads TGTGCCATCAGTGATAAGTCAACAGTTCAGGGAAACATTCAGTACTTC. The encoded protein is CAISDKSTVQGNIQYF.

This clonotype was detected ten times or more. The chain's CDR3 is CASSPDRGEAFF. The CDR3 bases are TGTGCCAGCAGTCCGGACAGGGGTGAAGCTTTCTTT. The chain is built from TRBV12-3 or TRBV12-4 and TRBJ1-1, with TRBD1 matching over 9 bases. This CDR3 is built from 12 residues. V was clipped by 5 bases and J by 7 bases; unmatched bases: 2.

The V call is TRBV5-5, the J call TRBJ1-2; TRBD1 might be the D (6 bases). The CDR3 extends over 15 amino acids. The germline CDR1 and CDR2 sequences are SGHKS and YYEKEE (reference sequence). V lost 2 bases to trimming and J lost 3 bases, with 14 bases between them. This CDR3 is CASSFELEGDYGYTF. The CDR3 DNA follows: TGTGCCAGCAGCTTCGAACTTGAGGGGGACTATGGCTACACCTTC.

This clonotype was observed a handful of times. The chain recombines TRBV18 with TRBJ1-1; unclear D gene. The ends were cut back, 6 bases at V and 11 bases at J, with 19 bases in the middle. There are 13 residues in the CDR3. The germline gives CDR1 KGHSH, CDR2 LQKENI. The CDR3 reads CASSLHRREDAFF. The CDR3 region has the DNA TGTGCCAGCTCCCTGCATCGGCGGGAGGATGCTTTCTTT.

The gene calls are TRBV6-2 or TRBV6-3 and TRBJ2-1, with 13 bases identical to TRBD2. Germline CDR1 reads MNHEY; CDR2 reads SVGEGT. V lost 6 bases, J lost 9 bases, and 11 bases stayed unmatched. The CDR3 sequence is 16 residues long. The CDR3 DNA sequence: TGTGCCAGCAGCTCCAGGACTAGCGGGAGCGTCAGTGAGCAGTTCTTC. Translated: CASSSRTSGSVSEQFF.